This entry concerns a single T cell receptor beta chain. It has no known antigen specificity. Per-nucleotide qualities are absent, and no much larger clonotype sits a single base away. The sample belongs to a study of control samples from healthy donors and cancer patients (dated by TCRdb to 2018 to 2021). To prepare the library, the immunoSEQ multiplex PCR assay was applied. The clones in this table, taken by TCRdb from immuneACCESS, are in-frame only. Not every clone is retained; where verified, under half of the shortfall comes from an unresolved V gene, and the cause of the rest is unknown. The sample table shows around 51,000 clones, and more than 70% are seen once. The ten biggest clones cover 40% of the sample. Reading the germline V gene (reference sequence) gives CDR1 MNHEY and CDR2 SMNVEV. The V and J ends are trimmed by 3 bases and 5 bases, leaving 8 bases between them. Spanning cysteine to phenylalanine, the CDR3 consists of 13 amino acids. The kept DNA is CDR3 alone, 39 bases in frame from the first base.

The sample taken for sequencing was PBMCs. The TCR sequence derives from a man aged 45-60 years with head and neck cancer. The rearranged segments are TRBV27 and TRBJ1-5, with the D gene call left open. CDR3 region: CASSFGGHQPQHF. The sequenced DNA is TGTGCCAGCAGTTTCGGTGGGCATCAGCCCCAGCATTTT.